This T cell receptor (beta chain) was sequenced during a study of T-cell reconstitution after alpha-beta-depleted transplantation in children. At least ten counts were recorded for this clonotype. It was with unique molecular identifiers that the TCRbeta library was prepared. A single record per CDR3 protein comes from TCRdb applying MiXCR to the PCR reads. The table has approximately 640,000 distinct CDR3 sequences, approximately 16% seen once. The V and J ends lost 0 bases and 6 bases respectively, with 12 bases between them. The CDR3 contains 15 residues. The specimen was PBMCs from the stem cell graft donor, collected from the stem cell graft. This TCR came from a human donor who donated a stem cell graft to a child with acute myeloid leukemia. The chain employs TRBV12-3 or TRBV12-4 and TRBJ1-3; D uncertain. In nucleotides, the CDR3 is TGTGCCAGCAGTTTAGCAGGAGACGGTAAAAACACCATATATTTT. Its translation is CASSLAGDGKNTIYF.